This TCR beta chain was retrieved from a study of beta chain features in type 1 diabetes. Trimming pared 0 bases from V and 2 bases from J, leaving 2 bases between. The CDR3 consists of 11 residues. Germline lookup yields CDR1 GTSNPN and CDR2 SVGIG (reference sequence). This clone was detected a few times. Its antigen is still unknown. Other DNA sequences in this sample translate to the same CDR3. General study findings and limits: Shortening that was moderate but significant affected the TCRB CDR3s of Type 1 diabetes patients in all four CD4+ subsets.

Expressed TCRB transcripts were sequenced after all isolated RNA was converted to cDNA. The repertoire was sequenced with immunoSEQ multiplex PCR; TCRdb's copy has only in-frame clones and lacks some. The top ten hold 0.03% to 0.045% of the sample, which has 640,000 or so clones, around 15% seen once. The TCR sequence derives from a man between 18 and 29 years old with type 1 diabetes. The chain joins TRBV30 to TRBJ2-7, with unresolved D. Sequences were obtained from naive CD4+ T cells from blood. CDR3: CAWSVTYEQYF. DNA of the CDR3: TGTGCCTGGAGTGTCACCTACGAGCAGTACTTC.